What follows are 11 T cell receptor beta chains derived from one specimen sequenced in a study of blood T cell repertoires in COVID-19. This table comes from immunoSEQ multiplex PCR, and its TCRdb copy is limited to in-frame clones, with some not included. This table holds about 480,000 clones, roughly 88% found once. The source material was peripheral blood. The receptors here all came from a woman in her forties or fifties with COVID-19, enrolled during active disease.

The chain is built from TRBV12-5 and TRBJ1-1; the D gene is possibly TRBD1 (6 bases). V was clipped by 5 bases and J by 1 base, with 17 bases between them. The germline V gene encodes CDR1 LGHNT and CDR2 FRNRAP. The CDR3 length is 16 residues. CDR3 nucleotide sequence: TGTGCTAGTGGTCCCCGAGGGGGGGGATGGAACACTGAAGCTTTCTTT. It codes for CASGPRGGGWNTEAFF.

The gene calls are TRBV24-1 and TRBJ1-2; 7 nucleotides match TRBD1. CDR1 is KGHDR and CDR2 is SFDVKD in the germline V gene. The length of the CDR3 is 13 residues. With 7 bases clipped from V and 3 bases from J, the junction kept 4 bases outside the gene matches. The CDR3 sequence is CATSDGTDYGYTF. The CDR3 bases are TGTGCCACCAGCGACGGGACAGACTATGGCTACACCTTC.

The CDR3 loop reads CASSQAFAGGPSDTQYF. The DNA for the CDR3 is TGTGCCAGCAGCCAAGCTTTTGCGGGGGGGCCTTCAGATACGCAGTATTTT. The chain employs TRBV3-1 (or the pseudogene TRBV3-2) and TRBJ2-3, with TRBD2 identical over 9 bases. Germline CDR1 LGHDT, CDR2 YNNKEL (reference sequence). The CDR3 runs to 17 residues. J gave up 4 bases and V 1 base, and 9 bases lay outside the gene matches.

The chain recombines TRBV6-5 with TRBJ1-5; D is possibly TRBD1 (6 bases). The CDR3 has 15 amino acids. Trimming took off 9 bases at V and 2 bases at J, with 17 bases between the two ends. Germline V gene sequence: CDR1 MNHEY, CDR2 SVGAGI. For the CDR3, the DNA is TGTGCCAGTGATTCAGGGGTTCGGGGCAATCAGCCCCAGCATTTT. This sequence encodes CASDSGVRGNQPQHF.

As to this clone: The same CDR3 arises from other DNA sequences in this sample as well. The chain uses TRBV12-3 or TRBV12-4 and TRBJ1-3; perhaps TRBD1 as D (6 bases). V lost 2 bases and J lost 4, with 6 bases in between. This CDR3 has 13 residues. CDR3 bases: TGTGCCAGCAGTTTAACAGGGGGAAACACCATATATTTT. Protein: CASSLTGGNTIYF.

The rearrangement links TRBV2 to TRBJ2-4; TRBD2 aligns across 10 bases. The CDR3 length is 15 residues. Per germline, CDR1 SNHLY and CDR2 FYNNEI. After removal of 0 bases from V and 4 bases from J, the junction contained 0 bases not matched to a gene. Here the CDR3 reads CASSEASGGKNIQYF. The CDR3 DNA follows: TGTGCCAGCAGTGAAGCTAGCGGGGGGAAAAACATTCAGTACTTC.

In this sample, this clone turned up a few times. V and J are TRBV7-9 and TRBJ1-4; maybe TRBD1 (5 bases). Germline loops: CDR1 SEHNR, CDR2 FQNEAQ (reference sequence). The CDR3 runs to 13 residues. V was pared by 0 bases and J by 7 bases, with 6 bases between. Here the CDR3 reads CASSLARGEKLFF. In nucleotides, the CDR3 is TGTGCCAGCAGCTTAGCTAGGGGTGAAAAACTGTTTTTT.

The chain carries TRBV7-9 and TRBJ2-7; the D gene is possibly TRBD2 (5 bases). The germline V gene encodes CDR1 SEHNR and CDR2 FQNEAQ (reference sequence). The length of the CDR3 is 13 residues. V was pared by 8 bases and J by 0 bases, with 11 bases between. CDR3 protein: CASEGDDSYEQYF. CDR3 bases: TGTGCCAGCGAGGGTGACGACTCCTACGAGCAGTACTTC.

CDR3 nucleotides: TGTGCCATCAGTGGGACAGGGAATGGCTACACCTTC. It encodes CAISGTGNGYTF. The chain joins TRBV10-3 to TRBJ1-2; TRBD1 agrees at 8 bases. J lost 6 bases, V lost 4 bases, and 1 base had no gene match. Germline loops: CDR1 ENHRY, CDR2 SYGVKD. There are 12 residues in the CDR3.

This chain connects TRBV6-5 to TRBJ1-4, with a possible D match to TRBD1 (5 bases). Germline V gene sequence: CDR1 MNHEY, CDR2 SVGAGI. The ends were cut back, 7 bases at V and 5 bases at J, with 11 bases in the middle. This CDR3 has 13 residues. Here the CDR3 DNA reads TGTGCCAGCAAAAAGGGGCCCAATGAAAAACTGTTTTTT. This gives the protein CASKKGPNEKLFF.

The gene calls are TRBV25-1 and TRBJ1-2; weak D call: TRBD1 (6 bases). The V gene's germline CDR1 is MGHDK and CDR2 SYGVNS. Trimming pared 1 base from V and 7 bases from J, leaving 13 bases between. The length of the CDR3 is 14 residues. In nucleotides, the CDR3 is TGTGCCAGCAGTGAATTTACAGGGTATGGTGGCTACACCTTC. Encoded protein: CASSEFTGYGGYTF.